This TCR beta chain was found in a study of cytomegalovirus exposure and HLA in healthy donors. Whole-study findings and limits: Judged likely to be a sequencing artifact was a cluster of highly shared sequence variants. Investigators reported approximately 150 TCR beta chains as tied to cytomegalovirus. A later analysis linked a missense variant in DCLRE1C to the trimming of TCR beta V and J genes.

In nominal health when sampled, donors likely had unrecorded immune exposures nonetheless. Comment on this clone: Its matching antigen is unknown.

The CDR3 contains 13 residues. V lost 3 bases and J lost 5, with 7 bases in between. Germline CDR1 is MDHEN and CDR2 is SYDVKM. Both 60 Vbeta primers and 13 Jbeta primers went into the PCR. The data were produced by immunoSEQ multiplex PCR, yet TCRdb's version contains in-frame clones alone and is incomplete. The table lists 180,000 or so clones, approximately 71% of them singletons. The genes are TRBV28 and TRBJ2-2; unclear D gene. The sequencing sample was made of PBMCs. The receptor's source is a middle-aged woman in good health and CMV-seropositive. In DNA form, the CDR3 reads TGTGCCAGCAGTTTTCGCGGTACCGGGGAGCTGTTTTTT. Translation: CASSFRGTGELFF.